This TCR beta chain was sequenced during a study of blood T cell repertoires in COVID-19. Per the original data handling: Amplified reference gene primers provided the basis for estimating nucleated cell counts. The assay was immunoSEQ multiplex PCR, and TCRdb's table has in-frame clones only and misses some. V, J and clone size are those of that table, while D and trimming were read from the DNA. Of hundreds of thousands of clones in the sample, 85% to 90% are singletons; the top ten hold around 0.95%. CDR1 is SGHNT and CDR2 is YYREEE in the germline V gene (reference sequence). The CDR3 runs 17 residues. After removal of 4 bases from V and 8 bases from J, the junction contained 15 bases not matched to a gene.

The clonotype was recovered from a man aged 18 to 30 with COVID-19, enrolled during active disease. The sample consisted of peripheral blood. This chain links TRBV5-4 with TRBJ1-6; 7 bases fit TRBD1. The CDR3 bases are TGTGCCAGCAGCGCGGGGACAGTCTCTCTAGGGGATTCACCCCTCCACTTT. This translates into CASSAGTVSLGDSPLHF.